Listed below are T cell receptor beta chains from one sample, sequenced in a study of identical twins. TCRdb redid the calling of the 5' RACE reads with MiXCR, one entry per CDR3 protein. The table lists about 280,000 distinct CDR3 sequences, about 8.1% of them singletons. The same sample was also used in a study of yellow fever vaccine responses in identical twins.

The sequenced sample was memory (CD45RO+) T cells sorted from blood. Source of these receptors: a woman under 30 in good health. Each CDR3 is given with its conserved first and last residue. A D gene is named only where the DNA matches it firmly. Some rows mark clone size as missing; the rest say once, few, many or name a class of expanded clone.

CASSPNRLAGGPYNEQFF	TGTGCCAGCAGCCCCAACCGACTAGCGGGAGGGCCCTACAATGAGCAGTTCTTC	TRBD2	few	TRBV11-1	TRBJ2-1
CSARRGGLTDTQYF	TGCAGTGCTAGACGGGGGGGTCTCACAGATACGCAGTATTTT	TRBD2	few	TRBV20-1	TRBJ2-3
CATSDFGQNIQYF	TGTGCCACCAGTGATTTCGGACAAAACATTCAGTACTTC	NA	NA	TRBV24-1	TRBJ2-4
CSASRISGGADTQYF	TGCAGTGCTAGCAGAATTAGCGGGGGGGCAGATACGCAGTATTTT	TRBD2	NA	TRBV20-1	TRBJ2-3
CSVEDQGTGYYYNEQFF	TGCAGCGTTGAAGATCAAGGGACAGGGTACTACTACAATGAGCAGTTCTTC	TRBD1	few	TRBV29-1	TRBJ2-1
CASSLDGQNTEAFF	TGCGCCAGCAGCTTGGACGGACAGAACACTGAAGCTTTCTTT	NA	many	TRBV5-1	TRBJ1-1
CASSRKGGYNEQFF	TGTGCCAGCAGCCGCAAAGGCGGGTACAATGAGCAGTTCTTC	NA	once	TRBV12-3/TRBV12-4	TRBJ2-1
CASSSPSGRGSNEQFF	TGTGCCAGCAGCTCGCCCTCCGGGCGGGGGAGTAATGAGCAGTTCTTC	TRBD2	few	TRBV11-1	TRBJ2-1
CASSLEGLAGGRSYNEQFF	TGTGCCAGCAGCTTAGAAGGCCTAGCGGGGGGGCGCTCCTACAATGAGCAGTTCTTC	TRBD2	many	TRBV11-2	TRBJ2-1
CASSIGGGPYNEQFF	TGTGCCAGTAGTATAGGAGGGGGTCCCTACAATGAGCAGTTCTTC	NA	many	TRBV19	TRBJ2-1
CASTQTGTVYNEQFF	TGTGCCAGCACCCAGACAGGGACGGTTTACAATGAGCAGTTCTTC	TRBD1	few	TRBV7-2	TRBJ2-1
CASSASRQGEAFF	TGTGCCAGCAGCGCTTCCCGACAGGGTGAAGCTTTCTTT	TRBD1	few	TRBV12-3/TRBV12-4	TRBJ1-1
CASSYPGQGASNEQFF	TGTGCCAGCAGTTACCCCGGACAGGGGGCGTCGAATGAGCAGTTCTTC	TRBD1	NA	TRBV6-2/TRBV6-3	TRBJ2-1
CASSLGTTVTYEQYF	TGTGCCAGCAGTTTGGGGACAACCGTTACCTACGAGCAGTACTTC	NA	many	TRBV12-3/TRBV12-4	TRBJ2-7
CASSLGDRNQPQHF	TGTGCCAGCAGTTTGGGGGACAGAAATCAGCCCCAGCATTTT	TRBD1	many	TRBV28	TRBJ1-5